This is a list of T cell receptor beta chains from one sample in a study of breast tumors, draining lymph nodes, adjacent tissues. A single record per CDR3 protein comes from TCRdb applying MiXCR to the multiplex PCR reads. The repertoire consists of about 230,000 distinct CDR3 sequences, with about 30% occurring once and the leading ten covering approximately 1.4%. Sequencing was carried out using axillary lymph node tissue. The receptors shown here come from a female donor with breast cancer. Some clones in this sample may be carry-over from other donors' samples. The CDR3 runs from the conserved cysteine through the conserved F or W. The D gene is left open where the match is weak. Size values are once, few and many counts, or a class for expanded clones, and some rows have none.

j_call clone_size v_call d_call cdr3_aa cdr3_nt
TRBJ2-4 few TRBV9 NA CASSATQAKNIQSF TGTGCCAGCAGCGCGACTCAAGCCAAAAACATTCAGTCCTTC
TRBJ1-4 NA TRBV20-1 NA CSARGPTNEKLFF TGCAGTGCTAGGGGACCAACTAATGAAAAACTGTTTTTT
TRBJ1-3 NA TRBV19 NA CASSSSSDSEGNTIYF TGTGCCAGTAGTAGTTCGTCGGACAGCGAAGGAAACACCATATATTTT
TRBJ1-1 NA TRBV15 NA CATRVGDTEAFF TGTGCCACCAGAGTTGGAGACACTGAAGCTTTCTTT
TRBJ2-1 few TRBV6-2/TRBV6-3 NA CASSYVGVPTYSYNEQFF TGTGCCAGCAGTTATGTGGGGGTCCCAACCTACTCCTACAATGAGCAGTTCTTC
TRBJ1-5 many TRBV11-2 NA CASSVDGAMGNQPQHF TGTGCCAGCAGCGTCGACGGGGCCATGGGCAATCAGCCCCAGCATTTT
TRBJ1-6 NA TRBV7-3 NA CASSFRVWGSPLHF TGTGCCAGCAGCTTCCGGGTGTGGGGTTCACCCCTCCACTTT
TRBJ1-2 many TRBV5-1 NA CASSLEGGPYGYTF TGCGCCAGCAGCTTGGAGGGCGGGCCCTATGGCTACACCTTC
TRBJ2-1 many TRBV24-1 TRBD2 CATSERTSGASSYNEQFF TGTGCCACCAGTGAGCGGACTAGCGGGGCTAGCTCCTACAATGAGCAGTTCTTC
TRBJ2-3 many TRBV20-1 TRBD2 CSARLAVASTDTQYF TGCAGTGCAAGACTAGCGGTTGCTAGCACAGATACGCAGTATTTT
TRBJ2-1 NA TRBV29-1 NA CSVVTGYNEQFF TGCAGCGTTGTAACAGGGTACAATGAGCAGTTCTTC
TRBJ2-2 few TRBV6-2/TRBV6-3 NA CASILSRRSGLNTGELFF TGTGCCAGCATCCTCTCGAGGAGGTCAGGCTTAAACACCGGGGAGCTGTTTTTT
TRBJ1-1 NA TRBV5-1 NA CASSPIGGNTEAFF TGCGCCAGCAGCCCCATCGGGGGGAACACTGAAGCTTTCTTT
TRBJ1-2 many TRBV11-2 TRBD1 CASSFFGQGAKRGYTF TGTGCCAGCAGCTTCTTTGGACAGGGGGCGAAGCGCGGCTACACCTTC
TRBJ2-1 many TRBV6-5 NA CASSYPLGNEQFF TGTGCCAGCAGTTACCCGTTGGGTAATGAGCAGTTCTTC